This is a list of T cell receptor beta chains from one sample in a study of human T cells and chemical hapten exposure. From the RACE reads, TCRdb called clonotypes with MiXCR, one entry per CDR3 protein. The data contain 150,000 to 200,000 distinct CDR3 sequences, approximately 15% of them singletons. The sample consisted of whole blood, taken in connection with sensitization to the hapten diphenylcyclopropenone (DPC). These receptors were collected from a woman aged 25 to 45 with alopecia areata. Some clones in this sample may be carry-over from other donors' samples. The CDR3 runs from the conserved cysteine through the conserved F or W. A D gene is named only where the DNA matches it firmly. Not all rows give a size; the values are once, few, many and, for expanded clones, a class.

TRBV7-2	TRBJ1-2	-	few	CASSLDVGEGYGYTF	TGTGCCAGCAGCTTAGACGTAGGGGAGGGTTATGGCTACACCTTC
TRBV7-9	TRBJ2-7	-	-	CAGQDIDEQYF	TGTGCGGGCCAGGACATTGACGAGCAGTACTTC
TRBV4-3	TRBJ2-3	TRBD2	few	CASSQASGHTDTQYF	TGCGCCAGCAGCCAAGCTAGCGGGCACACAGATACGCAGTATTTT
TRBV7-8	TRBJ2-7	TRBD2	-	CASSLGAGGSEQYF	TGTGCCAGCAGCTTAGGAGCGGGAGGGTCCGAGCAGTACTTC
TRBV6-2/TRBV6-3	TRBJ1-5	-	few	CASSHGQPQHF	TGTGCCAGCAGCCACGGACAGCCCCAGCATTTT
TRBV30	TRBJ1-2	-	few	CALAGNYGYTF	TGTGCCTTGGCAGGGAACTATGGCTACACCTTC
TRBV7-2	TRBJ1-2	-	few	CASSLDGRGGYTF	TGTGCCAGCAGCTTAGACGGGAGAGGTGGCTACACCTTC
TRBV12-3/TRBV12-4	TRBJ2-7	TRBD2	few	CASSPRAGEYEQYF	TGTGCCAGCAGCCCAAGAGCGGGAGAATACGAGCAGTACTTC
TRBV6-1	TRBJ1-1	-	-	CASNTERRGWSNTEAFF	TGTGCCAGCAATACTGAACGGAGGGGCTGGTCGAACACTGAAGCTTTCTTT
TRBV29-1	TRBJ2-3	-	-	CSVVGRFGDTQYF	TGCAGCGTTGTCGGTAGATTCGGAGATACGCAGTATTTT
TRBV11-2	TRBJ2-2	-	-	CASSPGWNTGELFF	TGTGCCAGCAGTCCAGGGTGGAACACCGGGGAGCTGTTTTTT
TRBV6-2/TRBV6-3	TRBJ2-7	-	few	CASSPRTFAEQYF	TGTGCCAGCAGTCCCCGGACCTTTGCGGAGCAGTACTTC
TRBV29-1	TRBJ1-2	-	few	CSVSGYYGYTF	TGCAGCGTATCAGGGTACTATGGCTACACCTTC
TRBV5-8	TRBJ1-4	-	-	CASSSRTTNEKLFF	TGTGCCAGCAGCTCCAGAACAACTAATGAAAAACTGTTTTTT
TRBV4-3	TRBJ1-3	TRBD1	-	CASRDRDRAGNTIYF	TGCGCCAGCAGAGACCGGGACAGGGCTGGAAACACCATATATTTT
TRBV9	TRBJ2-4	TRBD2	-	CASSVAGGLAGIDVAKNIQYF	TGTGCCAGCAGCGTAGCAGGAGGACTAGCGGGAATAGACGTAGCCAAAAACATTCAGTACTTC
TRBV29-1	TRBJ2-7	-	-	CSVEVWQGTYEQYF	TGCAGCGTTGAAGTTTGGCAGGGAACCTACGAGCAGTACTTC
TRBV28	TRBJ2-7	-	few	CASSSPMGPEQYF	TGTGCCAGCAGTTCACCCATGGGACCCGAGCAGTACTTC
TRBV19	TRBJ2-2	-	few	CASSISLATTGELFF	TGTGCCAGTAGTATCAGTTTAGCGACCACCGGGGAGCTGTTTTTT
TRBV5-5	TRBJ2-4	-	few	CASSLEGGRNIQYF	TGTGCCAGCAGCTTGGAAGGAGGGCGGAACATTCAGTACTTC
TRBV5-1	TRBJ2-5	-	few	CASSLARGQETQYF	TGCGCCAGCAGCTTGGCTAGGGGGCAAGAGACCCAGTACTTC
TRBV6-1	TRBJ2-5	TRBD1	-	CASSLRDRGFQETQYF	TGTGCCAGCAGCCTCCGGGACAGGGGATTCCAAGAGACCCAGTACTTC
TRBV20-1	TRBJ1-1	-	-	CSARRGRVAEAFF	TGCAGTGCTAGGCGGGGCAGAGTCGCTGAAGCTTTCTTT
TRBV15	TRBJ2-5	TRBD2	few	CATSRGTPGLAGTQETQYF	TGTGCCACCAGCAGAGGGACACCCGGACTAGCGGGAACACAAGAGACCCAGTACTTC